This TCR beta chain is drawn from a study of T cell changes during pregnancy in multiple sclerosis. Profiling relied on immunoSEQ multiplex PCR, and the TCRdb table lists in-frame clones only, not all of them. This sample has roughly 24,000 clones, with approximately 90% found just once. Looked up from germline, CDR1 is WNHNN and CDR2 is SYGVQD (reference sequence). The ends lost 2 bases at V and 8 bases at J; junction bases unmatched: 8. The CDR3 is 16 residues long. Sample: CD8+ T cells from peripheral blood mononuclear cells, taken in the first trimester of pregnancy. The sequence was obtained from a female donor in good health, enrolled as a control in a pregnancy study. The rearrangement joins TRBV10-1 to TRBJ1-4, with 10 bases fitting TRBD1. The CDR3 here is CASSEAKGTGEEKLFF. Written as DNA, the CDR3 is TGCGCCAGCAGTGAGGCGAAGGGGACAGGGGAAGAAAAACTGTTTTTT.